What follows describes a single T cell receptor (beta chain). This CDR3 contains 13 residues. Looked up from germline, CDR1 is KGHSH and CDR2 is LQKENI. The junction had 9 bases not matched to a gene; V was cut back by 6 bases and J by 8 bases. The sample comes from a study of blood T cell repertoires in COVID-19. Study background: The United States, Italy and Spain provided the acute and convalescent COVID-19 samples. T cells, B-cell-depleted T cells, or PBMCs provided the cDNA or gDNA that served as material.

Under the authors' procedure: Reference gene primer amplification yielded estimated nucleated cell counts. Sequenced by immunoSEQ multiplex PCR; TCRdb stores in-frame clones only, minus some. The DNA was the basis for D and trimming; V, J and clone size are from that table. The top ten clones hold 7.4% of a sample with about 20,000 clones, about 90% of them seen once. The genes are TRBV18 and TRBJ1-2, with TRBD1 identical over 7 bases. The specimen sequenced was peripheral blood. This TCR came from a man in his 70s with active COVID-19. The chain's CDR3 is CASSVSGTEGYTF. In DNA, the CDR3 is TGTGCCAGCTCGGTTTCGGGGACAGAGGGCTACACCTTC.